This TCR beta chain derives from a study of T cell responses to AZD1222 COVID-19 vaccine. Findings and limits, study-wide: Nearly half of spike-specific TCRs reportedly target variant regions that are unmutated in the B.1.351 and B.1.1.7 variants.

This CDR3 has 13 residues. V dropped 6 bases and J dropped 0 bases, with 3 bases sitting between them. Per germline, CDR1 SNHLY and CDR2 FYNNEI. To note about this clone: Its cognate antigen is unknown.

The table came from immunoSEQ multiplex PCR; TCRdb's copy has only in-frame clones and leaves some out. The data hold about 120,000 clones, with just under 95% observed a single time. This chain connects TRBV2 to TRBJ1-6; the D is unclear. Source: peripheral blood, taken 28 days after the second AZD1222 dose. This TCR was recovered from an adult who received the AZD1222 COVID-19 vaccine. Written as DNA, the CDR3 is TGTGCCAGCAGCGGCTCCTATAATTCACCCCTCCACTTT. Residues: CASSGSYNSPLHF.